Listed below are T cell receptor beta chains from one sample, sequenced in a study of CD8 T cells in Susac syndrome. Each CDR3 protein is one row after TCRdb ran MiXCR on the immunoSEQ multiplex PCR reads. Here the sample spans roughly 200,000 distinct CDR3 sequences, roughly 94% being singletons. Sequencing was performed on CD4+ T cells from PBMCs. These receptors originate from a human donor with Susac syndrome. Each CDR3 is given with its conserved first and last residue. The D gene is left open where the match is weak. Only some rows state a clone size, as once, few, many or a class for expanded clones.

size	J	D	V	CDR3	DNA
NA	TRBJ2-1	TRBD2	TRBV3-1	CASSSPLAETYNEQFF	TGTGCCAGCAGCTCCCCTCTAGCGGAGACTTACAATGAGCAGTTCTTC
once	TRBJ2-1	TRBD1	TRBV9	CASSAGQGNEQFF	TGTGCCAGCAGCGCGGGACAGGGCAATGAGCAGTTCTTC
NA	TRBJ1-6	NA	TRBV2	CASSELQGRSSPLHF	TGTGCCAGCAGTGAACTGCAGGGTCGGAGTTCACCCCTCCACTTT
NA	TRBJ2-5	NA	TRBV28	CASSLPARETQYF	TGTGCCAGCAGTCTTCCCGCTAGAGAGACCCAGTACTTC
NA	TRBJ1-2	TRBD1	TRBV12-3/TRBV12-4	CASSSSDRLYGYTF	TGTGCCAGCAGTTCCTCGGACAGGCTATATGGCTACACCTTC
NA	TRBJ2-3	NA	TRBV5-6	CASSRGDTQYF	TGTGCCAGCAGCCGTGGAGATACGCAGTATTTT
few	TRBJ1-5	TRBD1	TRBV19	CASSWGQGEGQPQHF	TGTGCCAGTAGCTGGGGACAGGGTGAAGGTCAGCCCCAGCATTTT
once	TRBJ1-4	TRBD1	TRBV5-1	CASSAGTGVEKLFF	TGCGCCAGCAGCGCCGGGACAGGGGTTGAAAAACTGTTTTTT
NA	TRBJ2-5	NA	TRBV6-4	CASSVLTVFQETQYF	TGTGCCAGCAGTGTTCTTACGGTTTTCCAAGAGACCCAGTACTTC
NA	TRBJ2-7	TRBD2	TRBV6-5	CASSYSITSGGIGPRYEQYF	TGTGCCAGCAGTTATAGTATAACTAGCGGGGGGATTGGGCCGCGGTACGAGCAGTACTTC
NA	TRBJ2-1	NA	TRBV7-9	CASSVGQYNEQFF	TGTGCCAGCAGCGTCGGACAGTACAATGAGCAGTTCTTC
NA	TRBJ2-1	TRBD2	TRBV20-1	CSARAPGLAPLISYNEQFF	TGCAGTGCTAGAGCCCCGGGACTAGCGCCTTTAATCTCCTACAATGAGCAGTTCTTC
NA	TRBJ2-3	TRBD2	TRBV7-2	CASSLARLAASTDTQYF	TGTGCCAGCAGCTTAGCCAGACTAGCGGCTAGCACAGATACGCAGTATTTT
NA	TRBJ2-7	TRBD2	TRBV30	CAWSGIGGAVPYEQYF	TGTGCCTGGAGTGGGATCGGGGGGGCCGTTCCCTACGAGCAGTACTTC
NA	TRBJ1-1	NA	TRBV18	CASSPNSNTEAFF	TGTGCCAGCTCACCAAATTCTAACACTGAAGCTTTCTTT
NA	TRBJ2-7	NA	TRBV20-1	CSATTPGFEEGEQYF	TGCAGTGCGACCACGCCGGGATTCGAGGAGGGGGAGCAGTACTTC
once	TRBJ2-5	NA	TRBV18	CASSPPGGSGREETQYF	TGTGCCAGCTCACCACCCGGCGGCAGCGGAAGAGAAGAGACCCAGTACTTC
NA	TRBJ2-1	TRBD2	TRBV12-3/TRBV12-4	CASSPGLAGGDEQFF	TGTGCCAGCAGTCCCGGACTAGCGGGAGGAGATGAGCAGTTCTTC
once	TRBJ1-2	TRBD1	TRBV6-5	CASRTPGGGPYGYTF	TGTGCCAGCCGCACCCCAGGGGGGGGACCCTATGGCTACACCTTC
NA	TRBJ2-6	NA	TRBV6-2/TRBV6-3	CASKESGANVLTF	TGTGCCAGCAAAGAATCTGGGGCCAACGTCCTGACTTTC
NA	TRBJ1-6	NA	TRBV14	CASSQRQPNSPLHF	TGTGCCAGCAGCCAAAGACAGCCAAATTCACCCCTCCACTTT
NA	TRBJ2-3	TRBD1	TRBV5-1	CASSFLTGRADTQYF	TGCGCCAGCAGCTTCCTGACAGGGCGGGCAGATACGCAGTATTTT
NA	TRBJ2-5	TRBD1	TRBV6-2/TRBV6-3	CASSKTGPEETQYF	TGTGCCAGCAGTAAGACAGGGCCGGAAGAGACCCAGTACTTC
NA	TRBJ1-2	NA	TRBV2	CASTREGGYTF	TGTGCCAGCACGAGGGAGGGTGGCTACACCTTC
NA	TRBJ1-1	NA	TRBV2	CASSEAGMTRAFF	TGTGCCAGCAGTGAAGCTGGGATGACCCGAGCTTTCTTT
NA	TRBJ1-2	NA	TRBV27	CASSLLRRGYGYTF	TGTGCCAGCAGTTTATTGCGACGGGGCTATGGCTACACCTTC
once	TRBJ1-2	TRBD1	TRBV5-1	CASSLGSGTGSNYGYTF	TGCGCCAGCAGCTTGGGGAGCGGGACAGGGTCCAACTATGGCTACACCTTC
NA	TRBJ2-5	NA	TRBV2	CASSEGLYQETQYF	TGTGCCAGCAGTGAAGGCCTCTACCAAGAGACCCAGTACTTC
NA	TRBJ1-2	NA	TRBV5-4	CASSLGQGGDGYTF	TGTGCCAGCAGCTTGGGGCAGGGAGGAGATGGCTACACCTTC
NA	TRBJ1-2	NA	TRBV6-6	CASSYSAEYGYTF	TGTGCCAGCAGTTACTCTGCTGAATATGGCTACACCTTC
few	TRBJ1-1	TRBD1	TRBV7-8	CASSLEGANTEAFF	TGTGCCAGCAGCTTAGAGGGGGCGAACACTGAAGCTTTCTTT
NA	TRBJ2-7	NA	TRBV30	CAWNRGIGSPRGEQYF	TGTGCCTGGAATCGTGGAATAGGATCCCCAAGAGGGGAGCAGTACTTC
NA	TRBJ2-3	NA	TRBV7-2	CASSIGTDTQYF	TGTGCCAGCAGCATAGGAACAGATACGCAGTATTTT
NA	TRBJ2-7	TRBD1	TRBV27	CASSSKGTESGYEQYF	TGTGCCAGCAGTTCAAAGGGGACAGAAAGCGGTTACGAGCAGTACTTC
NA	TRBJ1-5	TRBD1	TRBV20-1	CSAKPGQGSQPQHF	TGCAGTGCTAAACCGGGACAGGGGAGTCAGCCCCAGCATTTT
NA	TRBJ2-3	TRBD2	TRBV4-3	CASSQEAGVPPDTQYF	TGCGCCAGCAGCCAAGAAGCGGGAGTGCCCCCAGATACGCAGTATTTT
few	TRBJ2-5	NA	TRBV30	CAWSLDLQETQYF	TGTGCCTGGAGTTTGGACCTCCAAGAGACCCAGTACTTC
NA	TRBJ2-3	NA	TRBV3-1	CASSRFIGQGTDTQYF	TGTGCCAGCAGCCGTTTCATAGGGCAGGGCACAGATACGCAGTATTTT
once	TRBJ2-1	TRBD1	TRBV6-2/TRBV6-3	CASRPGTVYNEQFF	TGTGCCAGCCGCCCCGGGACAGTCTACAATGAGCAGTTCTTC